This T cell receptor (beta chain) appears in the sequencing data of a study of shared T cell receptors in the human thymus. Using immunoSEQ multiplex PCR, the repertoire was profiled, and TCRdb retains in-frame clones only, with some absent. Of hundreds of thousands of clones listed, about 89% are singletons. The germline V gene encodes CDR1 SGHRS and CDR2 YFSETQ. With 4 bases removed from V and 2 bases from J, the gap between germline ends came to 10 bases. The CDR3 extends over 14 amino acids. These data were also reused for a study on human thymus T cells. From that report: Thymic samples were excised during corrective heart operations. Use of V and J genes seemed skewed within the thymic and blood repertoires. What related research reported was that thymic repertoires overlapped highly among unrelated individuals.

Sequenced: thymocytes. The receptor's source is a boy under three years old with a congenital heart defect. V usage is TRBV5-1 and J usage is TRBJ1-5, with D hard to call. The CDR3 protein is CASSVEGGNQPQHF. CDR3 nucleotide sequence: TGCGCCAGCAGCGTAGAGGGAGGCAATCAGCCCCAGCATTTT.